The 4 T cell receptor beta chains reported below all come from one sample, sequenced in a study of OX40 agonist ivuxolimab in advanced cancers. Here immunoSEQ multiplex PCR was the method, and the copy in TCRdb shows in-frame clones only, minus some. There are tens of thousands of clones in the sample; 84% occur only once, and 30% to 35% lies in the top ten. Material: CD4+ or CD8+ T cells sorted from blood, obtained in a trial of the OX40 agonist ivuxolimab. These receptors all come from an adult with an advanced solid tumor such as melanoma, head and neck, liver or kidney cancer.

The chain couples TRBV28 to TRBJ1-6; D might be TRBD1 (6 bases). CDR3 length equals 18 residues. Trimming left V 4 bases short and J 7 bases short, with 23 bases between. The germline V gene has CDR1 MDHEN and CDR2 SYDVKM. The CDR3 loop reads CASSYDPTRHRVNSPLHF. The CDR3 nucleotides are TGTGCCAGCAGTTACGACCCCACTAGACACAGGGTGAATTCACCCCTCCACTTT.

This sequence joins TRBV29-1 and TRBJ1-1, with no clear D. This CDR3 comprises 13 residues. Deletions cut 6 bases from V and 1 base from J, with 12 bases between. Germline-derived CDR1 and CDR2 are SQVTM and ANQGSEA. This CDR3 reads CSVVPWGNTEAFF. CDR3 bases: TGCAGCGTGGTCCCTTGGGGGAACACTGAAGCTTTCTTT.

The rearrangement joins TRBV4-1 to TRBJ1-2; tentative D call: TRBD1 (6 bases). The CDR3 totals 16 residues. Germline lookup yields CDR1 MGHRA and CDR2 YSYEKL. The V and J ends lost 0 bases and 7 bases respectively, with 18 bases between them. CDR3 in amino acids: CASSQEFSRTARGYTF. CDR3 in DNA: TGCGCCAGCAGCCAAGAATTTTCTAGGACAGCGCGTGGCTACACCTTC.

The chain carries TRBV2 and TRBJ2-2; 12 bases are a match to TRBD2. V gave up 6 bases and J gave up 5 bases; unmatched junction bases: 10. In germline, CDR1 is SNHLY, CDR2 FYNNEI. The CDR3 is made up of 17 amino acids. The CDR3 sequence is CASRGSRLAGETGELFF. The DNA of the CDR3 is TGTGCCAGCAGGGGATCCAGACTAGCGGGAGAGACCGGGGAGCTGTTTTTT.